This T cell receptor (beta chain) was found in a study of identical twins. Study outcomes and limitations: The same donors were not followed; conclusions instead depended on cross-sectional statistical analysis. Within cord blood, abundant beta clonotypes carried fewer insertions, but memory repertoires showed no such trend.

TCRdb recomputed calls from the 5' RACE reads with MiXCR, one row per CDR3 protein. The sample includes 450,000 to 500,000 distinct CDR3 sequences, over 11% of them seen just once. This clonotype was seen many times. The antigen remains undetermined. In addition, the sample was reused for a study of yellow fever vaccine responses in identical twins.

The sample comprised CD4+ T cells sorted from blood. The receptor's source is a woman between 18 and 29 years old in good health.

This CDR3 is CASSYRSGGAYEQYF. In nucleotides, the CDR3 is TGTGCCAGCAGTTACCGTAGCGGGGGGGCCTACGAGCAGTACTTC. The genes are TRBV27 and TRBJ2-7; 11 bases are shared with TRBD2. V was clipped by 4 bases and J by 2 bases; unmatched bases: 4. This CDR3 comprises 15 residues. The V gene's germline CDR1 is MNHEY and CDR2 SMNVEV (reference sequence).